The sequence of this T cell receptor (beta chain) was determined in a study of T cell responses to AZD1222 COVID-19 vaccine. The CDR3 sequence is 15 residues long. The germline gives CDR1 SGHTS, CDR2 YDEGEE. Trimming stripped 0 bases from V and 1 base from J, with 8 bases between. The method was immunoSEQ multiplex PCR; TCRdb's version includes in-frame clones alone and lacks a portion of them. The sample lists around 120,000 clones, around 80% occurring once. The chain recombines TRBV5-8 with TRBJ1-5; TRBD1 is a possible D gene (5 bases). This receptor was taken from an adult who received the AZD1222 COVID-19 vaccine. Source: peripheral blood, taken 28 days after the second AZD1222 dose. The CDR3 protein is CASSLGGWSNQPQHF. The CDR3 DNA is TGTGCCAGCAGCTTGGGGGGCTGGAGCAATCAGCCCCAGCATTTT.